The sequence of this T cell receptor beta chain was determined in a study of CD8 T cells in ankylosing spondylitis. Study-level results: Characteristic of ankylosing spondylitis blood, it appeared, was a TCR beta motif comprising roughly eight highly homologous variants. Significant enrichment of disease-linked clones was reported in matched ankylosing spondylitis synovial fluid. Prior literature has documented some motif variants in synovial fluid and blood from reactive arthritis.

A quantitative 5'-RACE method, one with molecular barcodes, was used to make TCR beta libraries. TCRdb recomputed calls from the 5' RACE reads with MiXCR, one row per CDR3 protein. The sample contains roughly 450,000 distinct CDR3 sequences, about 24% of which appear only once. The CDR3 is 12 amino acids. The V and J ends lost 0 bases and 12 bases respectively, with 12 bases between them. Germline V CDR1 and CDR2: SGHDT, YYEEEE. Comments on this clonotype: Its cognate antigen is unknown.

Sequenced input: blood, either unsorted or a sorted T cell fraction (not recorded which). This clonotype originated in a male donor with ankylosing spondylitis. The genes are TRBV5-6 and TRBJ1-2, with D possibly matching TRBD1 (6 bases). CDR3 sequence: CASSLGTADHTF. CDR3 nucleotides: TGTGCCAGCAGCTTGGGGACAGCCGACCACACCTTC.